The 27 T cell receptor beta chains reported below all come from one sample, sequenced in a study of beta chain features in type 1 diabetes. Expressed TCRB transcripts were sequenced because the isolated RNA had all been reverse transcribed beforehand. This table comes from immunoSEQ multiplex PCR, and its TCRdb copy is limited to in-frame clones, with some not included. In the table there are hundreds of thousands of clones, roughly an eighth of which are singletons. Antigens for these TCRs are unknown. Study findings and constraints: The study found moderately but significantly shorter TCRB CDR3s in all four CD4+ subsets of Type 1 diabetes patients.

Sequencing was done on a sample of naive CD4+ T cells from blood. The origin of the receptors is a young man with type 1 diabetes.

This clone was seen only a few times. The chain recombines TRBV5-1 with TRBJ2-1; D remains ambiguous. Germline loops: CDR1 SGHRS, CDR2 YFSETQ. The CDR3 is 13 amino acids. With 1 base removed from V and 5 bases from J, the gap between germline ends came to 7 bases. CDR3 protein: CASSLTPDNEQFF. The DNA for the CDR3 is TGCGCCAGCAGCTTGACTCCTGACAATGAGCAGTTCTTC.

The chain links TRBV6-5 to TRBJ1-2; a possible D gene is TRBD1 (5 bases). V was trimmed by 0 bases and J by 4 bases, leaving 9 bases between them. CDR1 and CDR2 (germline): MNHEY, SVGAGI. The CDR3 loop spans 14 amino acids. The CDR3 loop reads CASSYSQGGYGYTF. CDR3 in DNA: TGTGCCAGCAGTTACTCCCAGGGCGGCTATGGCTACACCTTC.

The V gene is TRBV7-2, the J gene TRBJ2-3, with D perhaps matching TRBD1 (6 bases). Germline loops: CDR1 SGHTA, CDR2 FQGNSA. Trimming removed 3 bases from V and 0 bases from J, with 10 bases in between. The length of the CDR3 is 15 residues. DNA for the CDR3: TGTGCCAGCAGCTTCGACAGGACTAGCACAGATACGCAGTATTTT. It specifies CASSFDRTSTDTQYF.

This clone turned up a few times. One end of the junction fails to match germline, which may point to a read error. The genes are TRBV5-1 and TRBJ1-1; TRBD1 agrees at 9 bases. CDR3 length equals 14 residues. Germline values: CDR1 SGHRS, CDR2 YFSETQ. The CDR3 loop is CASSWEGQGSPFLF. The DNA for the CDR3 is TGCGCCAGCAGTTGGGAAGGACAGGGGTCGCCCTTCCTATTT.

This clone has more than one count but fewer than ten. The rearrangement uses TRBV5-4 and TRBJ2-1, with TRBD2 identical over 11 bases. The CDR3 spans 15 residues. Germline assignment: CDR1 SGHNT and CDR2 YYREEE (reference sequence). Trimming removed 3 bases from V and 4 bases from J; junction bases left unmatched: 3. For the CDR3, the DNA is TGTGCCAGCAGCTCAACTAGCGGGAGTTACAATGAGCAGTTCTTC. It codes for CASSSTSGSYNEQFF.

The rearrangement links TRBV19 to TRBJ2-1; 8 bases map to TRBD2. Germline CDR1 and CDR2: LNHDA and SQIVND (reference sequence). Losses at the gene ends were 0 bases for V and 3 bases for J; bases not matched to a gene: 7. The CDR3 runs to 17 residues. This chain's CDR3 is CASSIDSGTGGYNEQFF. The CDR3 DNA reads TGTGCCAGTAGTATAGATAGCGGGACGGGGGGCTACAATGAGCAGTTCTTC.

The CDR3 DNA follows: TGCAGCATCGAGGGACAGGGATACAATGAGCAGTTCTTC. It is translated as CSIEGQGYNEQFF. The V call is TRBV29-1, the J call TRBJ2-1; TRBD1 agrees at 9 bases. The CDR3 loop spans 13 amino acids. V lost 8 bases and J lost 4; bases outside the gene matches: 6. Germline CDR1 SQVTM, CDR2 ANQGSEA.

A few counts support this clone. The genes are TRBV7-9 and TRBJ2-1; TRBD1 is a possible D gene (5 bases). In germline, CDR1 is SEHNR, CDR2 FQNEAQ (reference sequence). Trimming took off 4 bases at V and 8 bases at J, with 12 bases between the two ends. This CDR3 region has 13 residues. CDR3 in DNA: TGTGCCAGCAGCTCAAACAGGAACCATGAGCAGTTCTTC. This translates into CASSSNRNHEQFF.

J is TRBJ2-3 and V is TRBV27, with D possibly matching TRBD1 (6 bases). This CDR3 region has 13 residues. Germline CDR1 reads MNHEY; CDR2 reads SMNVEV (reference sequence). With 6 bases removed from V and 4 bases from J, the gap between germline ends came to 11 bases. This chain's CDR3 is CASRLQGSDTQYF. CDR3 nucleotides: TGTGCCAGCAGATTACAGGGCTCAGATACGCAGTATTTT.

Points on this clone: The sample holds other DNA sequences that translate to the same CDR3. This chain joins TRBV5-1 and TRBJ2-5, with D maybe TRBD2 (6 bases). Germline-derived CDR1 and CDR2 are SGHRS and YFSETQ. There are 13 residues in the CDR3. Trimming left V 4 bases short and J 2 bases short, with 9 bases between. This CDR3 reads CASSGGIQETQYF. DNA of the CDR3: TGCGCCAGCAGCGGGGGGATACAAGAGACCCAGTACTTC.

The V and J genes are TRBV7-2 and TRBJ2-2, with D unclear. The CDR3 contains 12 residues. CDR1 and CDR2 from the germline V gene are SGHTA and FQGNSA. V lost 4 bases and J 5 bases, leaving 5 bases between the germline ends. CDR3: CASSSPTGELFF. As DNA, the CDR3 is TGTGCCAGCAGCTCCCCTACCGGGGAGCTGTTTTTT.

CDR3 in amino acids: CASSEYSGSVLETQYF. The CDR3 region has the DNA TGTGCCAGCAGCGAATATAGCGGGAGTGTTTTAGAGACCCAGTACTTC. This chain links TRBV7-9 with TRBJ2-5; 9 positions match TRBD2. Losses at the gene ends were 5 bases for V and 4 bases for J; bases not matched to a gene: 11. The V gene's germline CDR1 is SEHNR and CDR2 FQNEAQ (reference sequence). The CDR3 is made up of 16 amino acids.

The genes are TRBV6-6 and TRBJ2-1; 7 positions match TRBD2. The CDR3 has 12 residues. Unmatched junction bases numbered 0, after V lost 4 bases and J lost 6 bases. Germline CDR1 and CDR2: MNHNY and SVGAGI (reference sequence). The CDR3 sequence is CASSWTSNEQFF. CDR3 coding DNA: TGTGCCAGCAGTTGGACTAGCAATGAGCAGTTCTTC.

The rearrangement links TRBV27 to TRBJ1-2; D not resolved. From germline, CDR1 is MNHEY and CDR2 SMNVEV (reference sequence). V lost 0 bases and J lost 5, with 10 bases in between. The CDR3 extends over 14 amino acids. The CDR3 DNA sequence: TGTGCCAGCAGTTTATCGAGGGCAGATTATGGCTACACCTTC. This sequence encodes CASSLSRADYGYTF.

The V gene is TRBV6-6, the J gene TRBJ2-3, with D uncertain. V was shortened by 6 bases and J by 5 bases, with 12 bases between the two germline ends. CDR1 is MNHNY, CDR2 SVGAGI, per germline (reference sequence). This CDR3 comprises 13 residues. CDR3 sequence reads: CASSAPAVDTQYF. The CDR3 coding sequence is TGTGCCAGCAGCGCCCCGGCGGTAGATACGCAGTATTTT.

The chain is built from TRBV6-6 and TRBJ2-7; tentative D call: TRBD1 (6 bases). The germline V gene encodes CDR1 MNHNY and CDR2 SVGAGI (reference sequence). This CDR3 is 12 amino acids long. The CDR3 loop reads CATEDRLYEQYF. The CDR3 DNA reads as TGTGCGACTGAGGACAGACTCTACGAGCAGTACTTC.

The J gene is TRBJ2-5, the V gene TRBV2; 8 bases map to TRBD2. This CDR3 contains 12 residues. In germline, CDR1 is SNHLY, CDR2 FYNNEI. The V and J ends lost 6 bases and 6 bases, in that order; junction bases with no gene match: 3. As DNA, the CDR3 is TGTGCCAGCAGGACTAGCGAAAAGACCCAGTACTTC. Its protein is CASRTSEKTQYF.

The V and J genes are TRBV29-1 and TRBJ1-1; D ambiguous. This CDR3 is built from 12 residues. V was cut by 3 bases and J by 5 bases, with 10 bases left in between. Germline-derived CDR1 and CDR2 are SQVTM and ANQGSEA. The CDR3 region has the DNA TGCAGCGTTGACCCACAGAGAACTGAAGCTTTCTTT. This codes for CSVDPQRTEAFF.

CDR3 nucleotides: TGTGCCAGTTTACTAGAGACCCAGTACTTC. It encodes CASLLETQYF. V is TRBV6-6 and J is TRBJ2-5; D not certain. Germline V lookup: CDR1 MNHNY, CDR2 SVGAGI (reference sequence). V shed 9 bases and J shed 4 bases, with 6 bases lying between them. The CDR3 is 10 amino acids.

There are a few counts of this clone. The chain uses TRBV28 and TRBJ1-2; a weak D match, TRBD1 (6 bases). Looked up from germline, CDR1 is MDHEN and CDR2 is SYDVKM. V dropped 3 bases and J dropped 8 bases, with 13 bases sitting between them. This CDR3 has 13 amino acids. The chain's CDR3 is CASSFPGARGYTF. The CDR3 bases are TGTGCCAGCAGTTTCCCAGGGGCGCGGGGCTACACCTTC.

This chain links TRBV27 with TRBJ2-7, with TRBD2 as a possible D gene (5 bases). CDR1 is MNHEY and CDR2 is SMNVEV in the germline V gene (reference sequence). The V end lost 4 bases, the J end lost 7 bases, and 11 bases lay between the germline ends. The CDR3 totals 12 residues. The CDR3 nucleotides are TGTGCCAGCAGTTGGGCGGGCGGGGAGCAGTACTTC. Protein sequence: CASSWAGGEQYF.

This rearrangement joins TRBV28 to TRBJ1-5; the D gene is possibly TRBD1 (5 bases). The CDR3 has 13 residues. V lost 6 bases, J lost 6 bases, and 12 bases lay in between. Per the germline V gene, CDR1 is MDHEN and CDR2 is SYDVKM. The chain's CDR3 is CASRQGGIQPQHF. For the CDR3, the DNA is TGTGCCAGCAGGCAGGGTGGAATTCAGCCCCAGCATTTT.

This chain links TRBV5-4 with TRBJ2-5; TRBD2 matches 9 bases. Trimming removed 0 bases from V and 4 bases from J; junction bases left unmatched: 7. The germline CDR1 and CDR2 sequences are SGHNT and YYREEE (reference sequence). This CDR3 is 16 amino acids long. This CDR3 is CASSLVRGGRGETQYF. In nucleotides, the CDR3 is TGTGCCAGCAGCTTGGTGCGGGGCGGGAGGGGAGAGACCCAGTACTTC.

This clone was seen a handful of times. V gene TRBV4-3 combines with J gene TRBJ2-2, with D tentatively TRBD2 (5 bases). V dropped 4 bases and J dropped 4 bases, with 16 bases sitting between them. Germline V gene lookup returns CDR1 LGHNA and CDR2 YSLEER. This CDR3 has 16 residues. The CDR3 loop reads CASSRTTAVGTGELFF. CDR3 DNA: TGCGCCAGCAGCCGAACAACAGCGGTGGGCACCGGGGAGCTGTTTTTT.

This chain links TRBV28 with TRBJ1-2; D is undetermined. The CDR3 is made up of 14 amino acids. Germline CDR1 and CDR2: MDHEN and SYDVKM. V was clipped by 11 bases and J by 0 bases, with 16 bases between them. The CDR3 loop is CAGGRLGTNYGYTF. The DNA for the CDR3 is TGTGCCGGAGGGAGGCTAGGTACTAACTATGGCTACACCTTC.

This clone has more than one count but fewer than ten. The chain has TRBV18 and TRBJ2-2; 8 nucleotides agree with TRBD2. Germline trimming cut 3 bases from V and 1 base from J; bases unmatched to any gene: 1. The CDR3 spans 15 residues. The germline V gene encodes CDR1 KGHSH and CDR2 LQKENI. CDR3 protein: CASSPSGRNTGELFF. In DNA form, the CDR3 reads TGTGCCAGCTCACCCAGCGGGAGGAACACCGGGGAGCTGTTTTTT.

In its sample, this clone was seen a few times. The rearrangement links TRBV15 to TRBJ2-5; TRBD2 agrees at 9 bases. The length of the CDR3 is 15 residues. After removal of 1 base from V and 3 bases from J, the junction contained 3 bases not matched to a gene. The germline CDR1 and CDR2 sequences are LNHNV and YYDKDF (reference sequence). The DNA for the CDR3 is TGTGCCACCAGCAGAGGGGGACTAGCTAAAGAGACCCAGTACTTC. Protein sequence: CATSRGGLAKETQYF.